The 22 T cell receptor beta chains presented below share a single source sample, sequenced in a study of blood T cell repertoires in COVID-19. Measured with immunoSEQ multiplex PCR; TCRdb has only the in-frame clones, and not every one. This sample yields some 100,000 clones, of which about 83% are seen a single time; roughly 6% belongs to the top ten. The sample consisted of peripheral blood. The source is an older man with acute or convalescent COVID-19.

The CDR3 sequence is CASSSPQGAADTQYF. The CDR3 nucleotides are TGCGCCAGCAGCTCACCACAGGGGGCCGCAGATACGCAGTATTTT. The chain recombines TRBV5-1 with TRBJ2-3, with 9 bases aligning to TRBD1. Unmatched junction bases numbered 6, after V lost 3 bases and J lost 4 bases. The germline CDR1 and CDR2 sequences are SGHRS and YFSETQ. CDR3 size: 15 residues.

The CDR3 here is CASSYSGAIAGTNEQFF. CDR3 in DNA: TGTGCCAGCAGTTACTCTGGCGCGATAGCGGGAACCAATGAGCAGTTCTTC. The J gene is TRBJ2-1, the V gene TRBV6-2 or TRBV6-3; TRBD2 agrees at 8 bases. The CDR3 has 17 amino acids. V lost 0 bases, J lost 6 bases, and 10 bases stayed unmatched. Looked up from germline, CDR1 is MNHEY and CDR2 is SVGEGT.

The V call is TRBV5-1, the J call TRBJ2-7, with TRBD2 matching over 14 bases. The CDR3 consists of 16 residues. V shed 0 bases and J 2 bases; nucleotides not matched to a gene: 1. The germline CDR1 and CDR2 sequences are SGHRS and YFSETQ. The CDR3 region has the DNA TGCGCCAGCAGCTTGGGACTAGCGGGGGGGACCTACGAGCAGTACTTC. This codes for CASSLGLAGGTYEQYF.

This clone appeared a few times. This chain links TRBV11-1 with TRBJ2-7; D is unclear. CDR3 length: 15 residues. Germline CDR1 reads SGHAT; CDR2 reads FQDESV (reference sequence). V dropped 0 bases and J dropped 2 bases, with 11 bases sitting between them. The CDR3 DNA sequence: TGTGCCAGCAGCTTAGCTGGGCCCCCGACCTACGAGCAGTACTTC. Protein product: CASSLAGPPTYEQYF.

The chain links TRBV28 to TRBJ2-3, with D possibly being TRBD1 (6 bases). Trimming removed 2 bases from V and 0 bases from J, with 9 bases in between. The germline gives CDR1 MDHEN, CDR2 SYDVKM. The CDR3 has 15 amino acids. The CDR3 region has the DNA TGTGCCAGCAGTTTAGGACAGACTAGCACAGATACGCAGTATTTT. It is translated as CASSLGQTSTDTQYF.

V usage is TRBV7-9 and J usage is TRBJ2-5; 7 bases are a match to TRBD1. Germline-derived CDR1 and CDR2 are SEHNR and FQNEAQ (reference sequence). This CDR3 comprises 14 residues. After removal of 5 bases from V and 3 bases from J, the junction contained 6 bases not matched to a gene. The CDR3, as DNA: TGTGCCAGCAGCGCGGACAGGTGGGAAGAGACCCAGTACTTC. Its translation: CASSADRWEETQYF.

V usage is TRBV2 and J usage is TRBJ2-5, with 7 bases that match TRBD1. The CDR3 is 14 residues long. CDR1 and CDR2 (germline): SNHLY, FYNNEI. With 4 bases clipped from V and 4 bases from J, the junction kept 6 bases outside the gene matches. CDR3 sequence reads: CASSVGDSGETQYF. The CDR3 coding sequence is TGTGCCAGCAGTGTTGGGGACAGCGGAGAGACCCAGTACTTC.

This chain joins TRBV6-5 and TRBJ2-1; 10 bases are a match to TRBD2. The length of the CDR3 is 15 residues. J was trimmed by 7 bases and V by 6 bases; bases with no gene match: 9. CDR1 is MNHEY, CDR2 SVGAGI, per germline. CDR3 in amino acids: CASSTLAGDENEQFF. CDR3 nucleotides: TGTGCCAGCAGCACCCTAGCGGGAGATGAGAATGAGCAGTTCTTC.

V is TRBV14 and J is TRBJ2-5, with D possibly matching TRBD1 (6 bases). This CDR3 spans 15 amino acids. Trimming removed 4 bases from V and 4 bases from J, with 16 bases in between. CDR1 and CDR2 from the germline V gene are SGHDN and FVKESK. The CDR3 reads CASSPQVGAGETQYF. The CDR3 DNA sequence: TGTGCCAGCAGCCCCCAAGTGGGGGCGGGAGAGACCCAGTACTTC. The variable domain in full, completed from reference TRBV14 and TRBJ2-5, reads EAGVTQFPSHSVIEKGQTVTLRCDPISGHDNLYWYRRVMGKEIKFLLHFVKESKQDESGMPNNRFLAERTGGTYSTLKVQPAELEDSGVYFCASSPQVGAGETQYFGPGTRLLVL.

The rearrangement joins TRBV2 to TRBJ2-4, with TRBD2 matching 7 bases. The germline V gene encodes CDR1 SNHLY and CDR2 FYNNEI. This CDR3 region has 15 residues. The V segment lost 1 base and the J segment 4 bases; nucleotides outside the gene matches: 4. CDR3 residues: CASSEERGLKNIQYF. The CDR3 DNA reads TGTGCCAGCAGTGAAGAGCGGGGTTTAAAAAACATTCAGTACTTC.

The chain employs TRBV5-1 and TRBJ2-3; 8 nucleotides match TRBD2. This CDR3 has 16 amino acids. Germline values: CDR1 SGHRS, CDR2 YFSETQ. With 1 base clipped from V and 0 bases from J, the junction kept 4 bases outside the gene matches. The CDR3 coding sequence is TGCGCCAGCAGCTTGCCGCGGGAGGCGAGCACAGATACGCAGTATTTT. Translated, it gives CASSLPREASTDTQYF.

Comment on this clone: This sample includes further DNA sequences coding for the same CDR3. This rearrangement joins TRBV4-2 to TRBJ2-1; possible D gene TRBD2, 5 bases. With 3 bases removed from V and 0 bases from J, the gap between germline ends came to 6 bases. Looked up from germline, CDR1 is LGHNA and CDR2 is YNFKEQ. The CDR3 has 14 residues. DNA for the CDR3: TGTGCCAGCAGCCAGGGGAGCTCCTACAATGAGCAGTTCTTC. Translated, it gives CASSQGSSYNEQFF.

J is TRBJ1-5 and V is TRBV28; a weak D match, TRBD1 (6 bases). Germline CDR1 is MDHEN and CDR2 is SYDVKM. This CDR3 has 13 residues. V was cut by 5 bases and J by 3 bases, with 8 bases left in between. CDR3 sequence reads: CASSRDNNQPQHF. The CDR3 DNA follows: TGTGCCAGCAGTCGGGACAACAATCAGCCCCAGCATTTT.

V and J are TRBV24-1 and TRBJ2-1; the match to TRBD2 covers 8 bases. Looked up from germline, CDR1 is KGHDR and CDR2 is SFDVKD. Trimming cost V 7 bases and J 0 bases; bases outside gene matches: 7. This CDR3 has 16 amino acids. The DNA of the CDR3 is TGTGCCACCAGCGAAGTGGCGGGAGGCTCCTACAATGAGCAGTTCTTC. It is translated as CATSEVAGGSYNEQFF.

J is TRBJ2-7 and V is TRBV7-8; tentatively, D is TRBD1 (6 bases). V was clipped by 7 bases and J by 7 bases, with 26 bases between them. The CDR3 runs 16 residues. CDR1 SGHVS and CDR2 FQNEAQ come from the germline V gene. This CDR3 reads CASTHERTVGFGEQYF. CDR3 coding DNA: TGTGCCAGCACCCATGAACGGACAGTGGGTTTTGGGGAGCAGTACTTC.

This rearrangement joins TRBV6-5 to TRBJ2-7; the D gene is possibly TRBD2 (10 bases). The CDR3 runs to 14 residues. The V end lost 6 bases, the J end lost 7 bases, and 19 bases lay between the germline ends. CDR1 MNHEY and CDR2 SVGAGI come from the germline V gene. CDR3 bases: TGTGCCAGCAGGCCAGCGGGGGGGACAGGGGAGCAGTACTTC. It translates to CASRPAGGTGEQYF.

V usage is TRBV5-8 and J usage is TRBJ1-1; D gene unclear. The CDR3 consists of 15 residues. CDR1 is SGHTS, CDR2 YDEGEE, per germline. Trimming left V 0 bases short and J 0 bases short, with 9 bases between. This chain's CDR3 is CASSLATVMNTEAFF. CDR3 in DNA: TGTGCCAGCAGCTTGGCCACGGTAATGAACACTGAAGCTTTCTTT.

The rearrangement joins TRBV5-6 to TRBJ2-1; the match to TRBD1 covers 8 bases. The V segment lost 4 bases and the J segment 5 bases; nucleotides outside the gene matches: 5. The CDR3 covers 14 residues. Germline V gene data show CDR1 as SGHDT and CDR2 as YYEEEE. The CDR3 DNA reads as TGTGCCAGCAGCCCATGGACAGGGAACAATGAGCAGTTCTTC. Translated, it gives CASSPWTGNNEQFF. The whole variable domain, remainder taken from reference TRBV5-6 and TRBJ2-1, is DAGVTQSPTHLIKTRGQQVTLRCSPKSGHDTVSWYQQALGQGPQFIFQYYEEEERQRGNFPDRFSGHQFPNYSSELNVNALLLGDSALYLCASSPWTGNNEQFFGPGTRLTVL.

This clone occurred a few times. The chain carries TRBV6-5 and TRBJ1-1; the D gene is possibly TRBD1 (5 bases). There are 15 residues in the CDR3. The V end was cut by 0 bases, the J end by 0 bases, with 8 bases between. Germline assignment: CDR1 MNHEY and CDR2 SVGAGI. CDR3 bases: TGTGCCAGCAGTTACTCGGGGGGTTTGAACACTGAAGCTTTCTTT. Its translation is CASSYSGGLNTEAFF.

The CDR3 loop is CASSFSSGRVNEQFF. CDR3 coding DNA: TGTGCCAGCAGCTTTTCTAGCGGGAGGGTCAATGAGCAGTTCTTC. V is TRBV11-2 and J is TRBJ2-1; 12 nucleotides agree with TRBD2. The CDR3 is 15 residues long. Germline-derived CDR1 and CDR2 are SGHAT and FQNNGV. V shed 3 bases, J shed 6 bases, and the junction held 3 bases outside the gene matches.

V is TRBV7-3 and J is TRBJ2-2, with a weak D call TRBD1 (6 bases). The CDR3 contains 16 residues. V was cut by 5 bases and J by 5 bases, with 18 bases left in between. In germline, CDR1 is SGHTA, CDR2 FQGTGA. The CDR3 loop is CASSLPEGVGTGELFF. The CDR3 region has the DNA TGTGCCAGCAGCCTTCCTGAGGGGGTCGGGACCGGGGAGCTGTTTTTT.

This rearrangement joins TRBV11-2 to TRBJ2-7; D is possibly TRBD2 (5 bases). Between the trimmed V and J ends, which lost 3 bases and 2 bases, there was a span of 11 bases. Germline V gene data show CDR1 as SGHAT and CDR2 as FQNNGV. This CDR3 has 14 amino acids. CDR3 bases: TGTGCCAGCAGCTTTACGGGAACCACCTACGAGCAGTACTTC. Translation: CASSFTGTTYEQYF.